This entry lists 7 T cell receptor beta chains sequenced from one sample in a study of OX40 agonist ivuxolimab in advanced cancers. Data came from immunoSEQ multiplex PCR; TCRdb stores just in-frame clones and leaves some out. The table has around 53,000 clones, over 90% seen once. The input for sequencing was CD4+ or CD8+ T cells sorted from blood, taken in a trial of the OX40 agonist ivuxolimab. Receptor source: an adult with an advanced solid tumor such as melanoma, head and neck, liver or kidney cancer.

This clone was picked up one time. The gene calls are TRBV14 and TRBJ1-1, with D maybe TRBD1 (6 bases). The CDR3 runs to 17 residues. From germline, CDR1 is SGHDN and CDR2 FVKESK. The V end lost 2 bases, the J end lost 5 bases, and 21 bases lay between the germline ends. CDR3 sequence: CASSQTWDIELRTEAFF. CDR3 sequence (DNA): TGTGCCAGCAGCCAAACTTGGGACATCGAGTTGCGTACTGAAGCTTTCTTT.

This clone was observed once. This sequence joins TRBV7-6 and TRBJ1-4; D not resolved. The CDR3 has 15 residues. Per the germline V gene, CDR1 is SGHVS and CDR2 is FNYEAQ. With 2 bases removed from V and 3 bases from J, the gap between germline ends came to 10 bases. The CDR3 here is CASSLQAGPNEKLFF. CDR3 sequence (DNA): TGTGCCAGCAGCTTACAGGCAGGCCCTAATGAAAAACTGTTTTTT.

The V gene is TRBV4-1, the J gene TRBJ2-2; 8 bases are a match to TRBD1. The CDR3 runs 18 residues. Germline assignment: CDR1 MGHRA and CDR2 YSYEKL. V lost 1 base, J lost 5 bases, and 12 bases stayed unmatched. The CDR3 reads CASSQVMGRQGWTGELFF. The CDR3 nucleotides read TGCGCCAGCAGCCAAGTGATGGGGAGACAGGGGTGGACCGGGGAGCTGTTTTTT.

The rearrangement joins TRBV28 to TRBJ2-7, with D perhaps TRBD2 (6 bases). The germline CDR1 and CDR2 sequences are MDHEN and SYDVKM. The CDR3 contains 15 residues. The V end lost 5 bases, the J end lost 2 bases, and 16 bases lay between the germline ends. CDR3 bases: TGTGCCAGCAGTATGCAGCGCCGCGGGGCCTACGAGCAGTACTTC. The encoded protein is CASSMQRRGAYEQYF. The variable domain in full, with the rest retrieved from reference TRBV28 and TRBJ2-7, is DVKVTQSSRYLVKRTGEKVFLECVQDMDHENMFWYRQDPGLGLRLIYFSYDVKMKEKGDIPEGYSVSREKKERFSLILESASTNQTSMYLCASSMQRRGAYEQYFGPGTRLTVT.

CDR3 sequence: CATSREHANEKLFF. In DNA, the CDR3 is TGTGCCACCAGCAGAGAACACGCTAATGAAAAACTGTTTTTT. The chain uses TRBV15 and TRBJ1-4; D unresolved. Trimming left V 0 bases short and J 3 bases short, with 5 bases between. The CDR3 has 14 amino acids. The germline V gene encodes CDR1 LNHNV and CDR2 YYDKDF (reference sequence).

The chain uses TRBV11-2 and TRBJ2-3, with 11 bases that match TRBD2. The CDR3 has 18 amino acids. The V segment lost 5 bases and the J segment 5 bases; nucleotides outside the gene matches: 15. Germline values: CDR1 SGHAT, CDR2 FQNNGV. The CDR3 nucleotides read TGTGCCAGCAGCCCCTTGGTAGCGGGAGGGCCAGGAAAAGATACGCAGTATTTT. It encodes CASSPLVAGGPGKDTQYF.

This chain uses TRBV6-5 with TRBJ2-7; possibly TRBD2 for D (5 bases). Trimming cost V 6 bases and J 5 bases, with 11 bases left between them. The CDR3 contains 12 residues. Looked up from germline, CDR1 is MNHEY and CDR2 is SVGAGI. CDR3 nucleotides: TGTGCCAGCAGGACTACCTCGCACGAGCAGTACTTC. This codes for CASRTTSHEQYF.